This T cell receptor (beta chain) was sequenced in a study of metastatic and nonmetastatic thyroid tumors. Using MiXCR, TCRdb re-called clones from the PCR reads. The sample yields about 15,000 clones, 30% to 40% seen once. Per germline, CDR1 LGHDT and CDR2 YNNKEL (reference sequence). V lost 1 base and J lost 5, with 6 bases in between. The CDR3 is 13 amino acids. Every patient underwent thyroid surgery untreated. J is TRBJ1-5 and V is TRBV3-1; D remains ambiguous. This sequence originates from a female donor with papillary thyroid cancer or a benign thyroid nodule (not recorded which). Some clones in this sample may be carry-over from other donors' samples. Sample: tumor tissue. This chain's CDR3 is CASSQVRDQPQHF. CDR3 coding DNA: TGTGCCAGCAGCCAAGTTCGGGATCAGCCCCAGCATTTT.